Described below is a single T cell receptor beta chain sequence and its context. Antigen: not known. The sample comes from a study of T cell responses to AZD1222 COVID-19 vaccine. The overall study: Some second doses came at about 4 weeks and others at about 12 weeks; these were pooled.

The germline V gene has CDR1 SGHKS and CDR2 YYEKEE (reference sequence). V was cut by 3 bases and J by 2 bases, with 18 bases left in between. The CDR3 extends over 16 amino acids. Findings and caveats of the study: Along spike, vaccine-associated CD4 TCRs were found throughout, with dominance at 160-218 and 743-854. Repertoires were obtained solely post-peak T cell response.

The table came from immunoSEQ multiplex PCR; TCRdb's copy has only in-frame clones and leaves some out. The sample carries around 170,000 clones, 90% recorded once. The source of this sequence is an adult in good health. Sequenced here: peripheral blood, sampled on day 0 of AZD1222 vaccination. This chain joins TRBV5-5 and TRBJ2-7, with TRBD2 as a possible D gene (6 bases). CDR3 nucleotides: TGTGCCAGCAGCTCCAACCGGGACTCACCCACCTACGAGCAGTACTTC. It encodes CASSSNRDSPTYEQYF.